This entry describes one T cell receptor beta chain. Seattle patients were enrolled during active infection and followed longitudinally. The data originate from a study of blood T cell repertoires in COVID-19. Study at large: Acute and convalescent COVID-19 specimens originated in the United States, Italy and Spain.

V was pared by 6 bases and J by 6 bases, with 11 bases of the junction left unmatched. Germline assignment: CDR1 MNHNY and CDR2 SVGAGI (reference sequence). The CDR3 spans 15 residues. Original analysis: Amplification of reference gene primers was used by the study to estimate nucleated cell counts. The protocol was immunoSEQ multiplex PCR, while the TCRdb copy is restricted to in-frame clones and leaves out a portion. V and J calls and clone size follow that table, whereas D and trimming were derived from the DNA. The sample lists around 260,000 clones, about 80% occurring once. The sequenced sample was peripheral blood. This receptor was taken from an older person with COVID-19, enrolled during active disease. The chain joins TRBV6-6 to TRBJ2-7, with 10 nucleotides matching TRBD1. CDR3 residues: CASRTVRDRGLEQYF. Written as DNA, the CDR3 is TGTGCCAGCAGGACCGTGCGGGACAGGGGCCTCGAGCAGTACTTC.